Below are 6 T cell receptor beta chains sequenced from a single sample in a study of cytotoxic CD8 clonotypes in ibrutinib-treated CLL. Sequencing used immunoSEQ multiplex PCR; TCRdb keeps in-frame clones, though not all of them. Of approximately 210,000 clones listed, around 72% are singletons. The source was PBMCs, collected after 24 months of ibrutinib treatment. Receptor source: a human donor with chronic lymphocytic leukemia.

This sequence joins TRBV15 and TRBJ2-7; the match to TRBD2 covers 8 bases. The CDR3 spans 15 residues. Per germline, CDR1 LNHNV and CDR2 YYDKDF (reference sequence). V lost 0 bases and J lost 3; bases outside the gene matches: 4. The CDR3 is CATSRDRTSIYEQYF. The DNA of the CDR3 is TGTGCCACCAGCAGAGATCGGACTAGCATCTACGAGCAGTACTTC. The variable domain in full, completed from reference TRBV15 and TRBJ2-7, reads DAMVIQNPRYQVTQFGKPVTLSCSQTLNHNVMYWYQQKSSQAPKLLFHYYDKDFNNEADTPDNFQSRRPNTSFCFLDIRSPGLGDTAMYLCATSRDRTSIYEQYFGPGTRLTVT.

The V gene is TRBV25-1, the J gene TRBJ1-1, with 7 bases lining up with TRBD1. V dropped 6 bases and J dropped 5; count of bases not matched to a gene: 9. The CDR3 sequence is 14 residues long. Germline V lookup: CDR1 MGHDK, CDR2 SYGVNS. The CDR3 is CASRGTGARTEAFF. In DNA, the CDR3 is TGTGCCAGCAGGGGAACAGGGGCAAGGACTGAAGCTTTCTTT.

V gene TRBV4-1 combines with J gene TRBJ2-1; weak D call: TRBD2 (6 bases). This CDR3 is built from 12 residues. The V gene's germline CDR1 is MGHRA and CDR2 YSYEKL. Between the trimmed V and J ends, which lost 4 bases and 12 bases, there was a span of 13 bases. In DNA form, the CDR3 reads TGCGCCAGCAGCCCCACGGTGGGAGGGCAGTTCTTC. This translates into CASSPTVGGQFF.

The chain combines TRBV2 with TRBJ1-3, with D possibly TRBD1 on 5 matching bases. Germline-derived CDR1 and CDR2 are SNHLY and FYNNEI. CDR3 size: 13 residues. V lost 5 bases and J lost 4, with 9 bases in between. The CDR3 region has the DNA TGTGCCAGCAGTAGGGACCTAGGAAACACCATATATTTT. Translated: CASSRDLGNTIYF.

The CDR3 reads CASSQWTSGIRFGEQYF. The CDR3 nucleotides are TGTGCCAGCAGCCAATGGACTAGCGGGATTCGTTTTGGCGAGCAGTACTTC. The V and J genes are TRBV14 and TRBJ2-7; TRBD2 aligns across 12 bases. This CDR3 region has 17 residues. After removal of 2 bases from V and 6 bases from J, the junction contained 11 bases not matched to a gene. Germline V gives CDR1 SGHDN, CDR2 FVKESK.

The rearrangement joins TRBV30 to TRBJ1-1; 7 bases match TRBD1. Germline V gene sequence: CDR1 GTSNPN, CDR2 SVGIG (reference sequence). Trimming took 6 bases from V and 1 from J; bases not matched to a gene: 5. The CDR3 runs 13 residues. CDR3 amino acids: CACSGGGNTEAFF. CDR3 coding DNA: TGTGCCTGTTCAGGGGGGGGGAACACTGAAGCTTTCTTT. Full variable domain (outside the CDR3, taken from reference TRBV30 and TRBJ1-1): SQTIHQWPATLVQPVGSPLSLECTVEGTSNPNLYWYRQAAGRGLQLLFYSVGIGQISSEVPQNLSASRPQDRQFILSSKKLLLSDSGFYLCACSGGGNTEAFFGQGTRLTVV.